A selection of T cell receptor beta chains follows, all from one sample in a study of spatial heterogeneity in lung cancer. TCRdb fed the 5' RACE reads into MiXCR, producing one record per CDR3 protein. The sample records some 52,000 distinct CDR3 sequences, roughly 6.5% being singletons. This specimen was PBMCs, taken at surgery. These receptors originate from a female donor with early-stage non-small cell lung cancer. Each CDR3 is given with its conserved first and last residue.

v_call cdr3_aa
TRBV12-3/TRBV12-4 CASSSGRSSYNEQFF
TRBV20-1 CSARVVEQGYNEQFF
TRBV7-9 CASSSRQFGAEAFF
TRBV5-1 CASSPQPSYNEQFF
TRBV5-1 CASSKMGLWDTGELFF
TRBV12-3/TRBV12-4 CASSLDRNTGELFF
TRBV7-8 CASSLVGGIQYF
TRBV4-2 CASSHRGQYTEAFF
TRBV2 CASSEHQVSNTGELFF
TRBV28 CASSESSGPPYEQYF
TRBV12-3/TRBV12-4 CASSFGTGTYGYTF
TRBV4-2 CASSRQAGGQNTGELFF
TRBV4-1 CASSQDRLYYEQYF
TRBV6-6 CASSWQNNSPLHF
TRBV3-1 CASSQGPNYGYTF
TRBV6-4 CASSASWDREAFF
TRBV9 CASSVESWGARGYTF
TRBV20-1 CSAREGRSNTEAFF
TRBV5-1 CASGRTGPNTEAFF
TRBV3-1 CASSLGQESSYEQYF